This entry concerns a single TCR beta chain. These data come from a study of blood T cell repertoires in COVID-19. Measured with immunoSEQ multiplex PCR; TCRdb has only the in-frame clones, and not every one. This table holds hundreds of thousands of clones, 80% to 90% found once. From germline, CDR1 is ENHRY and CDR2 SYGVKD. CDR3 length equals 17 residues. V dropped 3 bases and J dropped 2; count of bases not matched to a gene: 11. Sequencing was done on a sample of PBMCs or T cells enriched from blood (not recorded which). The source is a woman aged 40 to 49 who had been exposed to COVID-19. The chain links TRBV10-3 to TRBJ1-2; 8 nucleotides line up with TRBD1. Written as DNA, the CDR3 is TGTGCCATCAGTGAACGGGGGACAGGCGGTTCGAACTATGGCTACACCTTC. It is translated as CAISERGTGGSNYGYTF.